The 9 T cell receptor beta chains below come from one sample, sequenced in a study. In TCRdb, the 5' RACE reads were re-called with MiXCR into one record per CDR3 protein. The table shows 35,000 to 50,000 distinct CDR3 sequences, with less than 35% occurring only once. Sequencing was done on a sample of memory CD4+ T cells sorted from a lymph node. Stated subset: memory CD4+ T cells, CD4+CD45RO+CD25-. The receptors derive from a female donor with breast cancer.

This clonotype appeared a few times. The chain carries TRBV5-1 and TRBJ2-5; D not resolved. V was shortened by 4 bases and J by 1 base, with 14 bases between the two germline ends. Germline CDR1 and CDR2: SGHRS and YFSETQ. This CDR3 is 15 amino acids long. This chain's CDR3 is CASSPAEWGQETQYF. The CDR3 DNA reads TGCGCCAGCAGCCCCGCCGAGTGGGGCCAAGAGACCCAGTACTTC. The whole variable domain, remainder taken from reference TRBV5-1 and TRBJ2-5, is KAGVTQTPRYLIKTRGQQVTLSCSPISGHRSVSWYQQTPGQGLQFLFEYFSETQRNKGNFPGRFSGRQFSNSRSEMNVSTLELGDSALYLCASSPAEWGQETQYFGPGTRLLVL.

This clonotype was counted only a few times. The rearrangement links TRBV4-1 to TRBJ1-2, with D possibly matching TRBD1 (5 bases). Germline CDR1 and CDR2: MGHRA and YSYEKL. V dropped 0 bases and J dropped 2 bases, with 10 bases sitting between them. The CDR3 consists of 15 residues. The CDR3, as DNA: TGCGCCAGCAGCCAAGATACAGGATTAAACTATGGCTACACCTTC. It specifies CASSQDTGLNYGYTF.

The chain recombines TRBV10-3 with TRBJ2-5, with D possibly matching TRBD1 (5 bases). V was shortened by 11 bases and J by 3 bases, with 13 bases between the two germline ends. The CDR3 totals 12 residues. Germline V gives CDR1 ENHRY, CDR2 SYGVKD. The CDR3 DNA reads TGTGCCGCATCCTCGACAGAAGAGACCCAGTACTTC. It translates to CAASSTEETQYF.

The chain couples TRBV28 to TRBJ1-1; perhaps TRBD1 as D (6 bases). The CDR3 runs to 17 residues. V was pared by 0 bases and J by 4 bases, with 18 bases between. CDR1 MDHEN and CDR2 SYDVKM come from the germline V gene. The DNA of the CDR3 is TGTGCCAGCAGTTTATGGGGGGGTCGGGGGCGCGTCACTGAAGCTTTCTTT. Protein sequence: CASSLWGGRGRVTEAFF.

This clonotype has only a few counts. The CDR3, as DNA: TGTGCCAGCAGCGTAGATGGACAGGAACACACAGATACGCAGTATTTT. It specifies CASSVDGQEHTDTQYF. V and J are TRBV9 and TRBJ2-3, with TRBD1 identical over 7 bases. CDR1 is SGDLS and CDR2 is YYNGEE in the germline V gene. J was trimmed by 2 bases and V by 0 bases; bases with no gene match: 6. This CDR3 region has 16 residues.

This clonotype was recorded a few times. The chain carries TRBV7-2 and TRBJ1-3; D gene unclear. This CDR3 has 15 amino acids. The V gene lost 3 bases and the J gene lost 7 bases, with 16 bases spanning the gap. Germline loops: CDR1 SGHTA, CDR2 FQGNSA. The CDR3: CASSFPAAGQNTIYF. CDR3 DNA sequence: TGTGCCAGCAGCTTTCCTGCGGCAGGCCAGAACACCATATATTTT.

The V and J genes are TRBV5-6 and TRBJ2-7; tentatively, D is TRBD1 or TRBD2 (5 bases each). The germline gives CDR1 SGHDT, CDR2 YYEEEE. The CDR3 totals 15 residues. Trimming pared 0 bases from V and 0 bases from J, leaving 10 bases between. CDR3 loop: CASSLAGAVSYEQYF. The CDR3 nucleotides read TGTGCCAGCAGCTTGGCCGGGGCAGTCTCCTACGAGCAGTACTTC.

This clonotype was observed a few times. V is TRBV7-2 and J is TRBJ2-4; 7 bases fit TRBD1. CDR3 length: 13 amino acids. Trimming cost V 4 bases and J 7 bases; bases outside gene matches: 4. From germline, CDR1 is SGHTA and CDR2 FQGNSA. CDR3 coding DNA: TGTGCCAGCAGCTCGGACAGGCGGAACATTCAGTACTTC. Amino acids: CASSSDRRNIQYF. Supplemented by reference TRBV7-2 and TRBJ2-4, the full variable domain reads GAGVSQSPSNKVTEKGKDVELRCDPISGHTALYWYRQSLGQGLEFLIYFQGNSAPDKSGLPSDRFSAERTGGSVSTLTIQRTQQEDSAVYLCASSSDRRNIQYFGAGTRLSVL.

The chain links TRBV4-1 to TRBJ2-1; D is unresolved. The end of the DNA fits TRBJ2-7 better, so the J call may be wrong. Per the germline V gene, CDR1 is MGHRA and CDR2 is YSYEKL. This CDR3 is built from 13 residues. CDR3 sequence (DNA): TGCGCCAGCAGCTCCTTGATCCGCAATGAGCAGTACTTC. This codes for CASSSLIRNEQYF.